The T cell receptor beta chain under discussion was sequenced for a study of T cell repertoires in cytomegalovirus infection. Study details: A matching HLA type, together with CMV infection, was signaled by public TCR beta signatures.

TCRdb re-called the reads through MiXCR, storing one row per CDR3 protein. The data show about 71,000 distinct CDR3 sequences, approximately 20% seen once. The table lists this clonotype with a few counts. Its antigen is not known. Study conclusions and caveats: Using cumulative public TCR beta family frequency, the authors identified those who carried CMV together with the relevant HLA.

The CDR3 extends over 14 amino acids. Deletions cut 9 bases from V and 6 bases from J, with 15 bases between. The source material was CD8+ T cells from cultured PBMCs, sampled from culture after CMV antigen stimulation. The clonotype comes from a human donor in good health (CMV status not recorded). Some clones in this sample may be carry-over from other donors' samples. The chain combines TRBV12-3 or TRBV12-4 with TRBJ1-6; D is ambiguous. The CDR3 nucleotides are TGTGCCAGTTCTCGATCCGGGGTTAATTCACCCCTCCACTTT. Amino acid sequence: CASSRSGVNSPLHF.